This T cell receptor beta chain was sequenced during a study of T cell responses to AZD1222 COVID-19 vaccine. Study as a whole: Pooling was applied to second doses at about 4 or about 12 weeks.

A note on this clone: Its specificity is not known.

V lost 11 bases, J lost 6 bases, and 21 bases stayed unmatched. The CDR3 totals 16 residues. In germline, CDR1 is ENHRY, CDR2 SYGVKD. Study conclusions and caveats: The reported proportion of spike-specific TCRs targeting unmutated variant regions was nearly half.

TCRdb keeps only in-frame clones here, not all; method: immunoSEQ multiplex PCR. In the table there are under 130,000 clones, roughly 88% of which are singletons. V gene TRBV10-3 combines with J gene TRBJ2-7, with 8 bases matching TRBD2. The clonotype originates from an adult in good health. The material sequenced was peripheral blood, taken on day 0 of AZD1222 vaccination. The CDR3 is CAPSGDKRETRSEQYF. The CDR3 coding sequence is TGTGCCCCCTCAGGGGACAAGCGGGAGACGCGCTCCGAGCAGTACTTC.